These 30 T cell receptor beta chains were sequenced from one sample in a study of low-dose radiotherapy and immunotherapy resistance in tumors. cDNA synthesis used a TRAV/TRBV-specific primer set for both chains. TCRs were amplified for approximately 21 PCR cycles with a constant-region primer and V-primer adapter. TCRdb reprocessed the reads with MiXCR, giving one entry per CDR3 protein. The table includes roughly 54,000 distinct CDR3 sequences, approximately 25% detected once. Time point specified: before trial treatment. Specimen: PBMCs, collected before treatment. All receptors come from a male donor with prostate cancer.

At least ten counts were recorded for this clonotype. The V gene is TRBV7-8, the J gene TRBJ2-3; 12 bases agree with TRBD1. The germline V gene encodes CDR1 SGHVS and CDR2 FQNEAQ. The CDR3 covers 20 residues. The V and J ends lost 2 bases and 0 bases, in that order; junction bases with no gene match: 12. CDR3 protein: CASSLTSGQGAQTSTDTQYF. In nucleotides, the CDR3 is TGTGCCAGCAGCTTAACCTCGGGACAGGGGGCGCAGACTAGCACAGATACGCAGTATTTT. The variable domain in full, completed from reference TRBV7-8 and TRBJ2-3, reads GAGVSQSPRYKVAKRGQDVALRCDPISGHVSLFWYQQALGQGPEFLTYFQNEAQLDKSGLPSDRFFAERPEGSVSTLKIQRTQQEDSAVYLCASSLTSGQGAQTSTDTQYFGPGTRLTVL.

This clonotype was found many times. This chain connects TRBV5-1 to TRBJ1-3; a weak D match, TRBD1 (5 bases). The V end was cut by 4 bases, the J end by 2 bases, with 10 bases between. This CDR3 contains 14 residues. The germline V gene encodes CDR1 SGHRS and CDR2 YFSETQ. This CDR3 is CASSTGGTGNTIYF. Here the CDR3 DNA reads TGCGCCAGCAGCACCGGGGGTACTGGAAACACCATATATTTT.

This clonotype has at least ten counts. V usage is TRBV7-9 and J usage is TRBJ2-1, with 7 bases matching TRBD1. V was clipped by 5 bases and J by 9 bases; unmatched bases: 7. This CDR3 is 13 amino acids long. Germline assignment: CDR1 SEHNR and CDR2 FQNEAQ (reference sequence). The CDR3 coding sequence is TGTGCCAGCAGCCAAGGGACAGTCCGTGAGCAGTTCTTC. Protein: CASSQGTVREQFF. The full variable domain, in which reference TRBV7-9 and TRBJ2-1 provide the parts outside the CDR3, is DTGVSQNPRHKITKRGQNVTFRCDPISEHNRLYWYRQTLGQGPEFLTYFQNEAQLEKSRLLSDRFSAERPKGSFSTLEIQRTEQGDSAMYLCASSQGTVREQFFGPGTRLTVL.

This clonotype has at least ten counts. The V and J genes are TRBV3-1 and TRBJ2-3; 10 bases align to TRBD2. CDR1 and CDR2 (germline): LGHDT, YNNKEL (reference sequence). The CDR3 is made up of 16 amino acids. J lost 2 bases, V lost 4 bases, and 6 bases had no gene match. Here the CDR3 reads CASSLASGRITDTQYF. The CDR3, as DNA: TGTGCCAGCAGCCTGGCTAGCGGGAGAATCACAGATACGCAGTATTTT.

This clonotype was counted many times. The chain employs TRBV28 and TRBJ2-1; D may be TRBD1 or TRBD2 (5 bases each). The ends were cut back, 6 bases at V and 0 bases at J, with 15 bases in the middle. The CDR3 length is 16 residues. Germline-derived CDR1 and CDR2 are MDHEN and SYDVKM. The CDR3 loop reads CASRSAAGSSYNEQFF. The DNA for the CDR3 is TGTGCCAGCAGATCGGCGGCAGGGAGCTCCTACAATGAGCAGTTCTTC.

The rearrangement links TRBV23-1 to TRBJ1-4, with 7 bases aligning to TRBD1. TRBV23-1 is an ORF; its function is uncertain. This CDR3 is 15 amino acids long. With V trimmed by 10 bases and J by 0 bases, 8 bases remained unmatched. In nucleotides, the CDR3 is TGCGCCACCGACAGGGACCGAGCAACTAATGAAAAACTGTTTTTT. It is translated as CATDRDRATNEKLFF.

This clonotype was seen at least ten times. The chain is built from TRBV3-1 and TRBJ2-3; no definite D call. There are 12 residues in the CDR3. Trimming took 2 bases from V and 8 from J, leaving 8 bases between them. Germline V lookup: CDR1 LGHDT, CDR2 YNNKEL (reference sequence). The CDR3 DNA follows: TGTGCCAGCAGCCAACAACTTTCTACGCAGTATTTT. Amino acid sequence: CASSQQLSTQYF.

This clonotype was found a few times. Written as DNA, the CDR3 is TGTGCCAGCAGCTCCCCCCCGCCAGCGGGGGGGGTGAACACCGGGGAGCTGTTTTTT. Translating gives CASSSPPPAGGVNTGELFF. This sequence joins TRBV7-3 and TRBJ2-2, with 10 bases that match TRBD2. CDR1 SGHTA and CDR2 FQGTGA come from the germline V gene. V was pared by 4 bases and J by 1 base, with 12 bases of the junction left unmatched. The CDR3 extends over 19 amino acids. The complete variable domain, with remaining parts taken from reference TRBV7-3 and TRBJ2-2, reads GAGVSQTPSNKVTEKGKYVELRCDPISGHTALYWYRQSLGQGPEFLIYFQGTGAADDSGLPNDRFFAVRPEGSVSTLKIQRTERGDSAVYLCASSSPPPAGGVNTGELFFGEGSRLTVL.

This clonotype was found many times. The chain has TRBV12-3 or TRBV12-4 and TRBJ1-2; D is uncertain. This CDR3 contains 13 residues. Trimming took off 1 base at V and 8 bases at J, with 11 bases between the two ends. This CDR3 is CASSLGGPTGYTF. The DNA of the CDR3 is TGTGCCAGCAGTTTAGGCGGGCCGACCGGCTACACCTTC.

At least ten counts were recorded for this clonotype. This chain uses TRBV6-6 with TRBJ1-1; 8 bases agree with TRBD1. CDR3 length: 14 residues. The V and J ends lost 5 bases and 7 bases, in that order; junction bases with no gene match: 9. Looked up from germline, CDR1 is MNHNY and CDR2 is SVGAGI (reference sequence). This chain's CDR3 is CASSLGQGSIEAFF. CDR3 in DNA: TGTGCCAGCAGTCTTGGACAGGGCAGTATTGAAGCTTTCTTT.

The chain employs TRBV20-1 and TRBJ2-7; TRBD2 aligns across 8 bases. Trimming took 3 bases from V and 3 from J; bases not matched to a gene: 7. This CDR3 has 14 amino acids. The germline gives CDR1 DFQATT, CDR2 SNEGSKA (reference sequence). The CDR3 loop is CSASAGRASYEQYF. In DNA form, the CDR3 reads TGCAGTGCTAGTGCCGGGAGGGCAAGCTACGAGCAGTACTTC.

This clonotype was detected a few times. The rearrangement links TRBV5-1 to TRBJ2-1, with 7 bases identical to TRBD2. Germline CDR1 is SGHRS and CDR2 is YFSETQ. The V gene end was trimmed by 1 base and the J gene end by 8 bases; junction bases not matched to a gene: 6. CDR3 size: 14 residues. The CDR3 region has the DNA TGCGCCAGCAGCTTGTCCCTAGCGGTGGATGAGCAGTTCTTC. It codes for CASSLSLAVDEQFF.

This clonotype was seen more than once but under ten times. The chain combines TRBV20-1 with TRBJ1-1; possibly TRBD1 for D (6 bases). V lost 5 bases and J lost 4, with 14 bases in between. The CDR3 has 13 residues. Germline V lookup: CDR1 DFQATT, CDR2 SNEGSKA (reference sequence). Here the CDR3 reads CSAGGPGGTEAFF. CDR3 coding DNA: TGCAGTGCTGGGGGCCCGGGGGGCACTGAAGCTTTCTTT.

The sample holds a few counts of this clonotype. The CDR3, as DNA: TGTGCCACCTCGCTCGGTAGCGGGAAGGCAGATACGCAGTATTTT. Protein sequence: CATSLGSGKADTQYF. This chain connects TRBV7-9 to TRBJ2-3; 8 bases are a match to TRBD2. There are 15 residues in the CDR3. Germline CDR1 and CDR2: SEHNR and FQNEAQ (reference sequence). V lost 10 bases, J lost 4 bases, and 13 bases stayed unmatched.

The chain uses TRBV27 and TRBJ1-5; 8 bases agree with TRBD1. CDR1 is MNHEY, CDR2 SMNVEV, per germline (reference sequence). This CDR3 region has 14 residues. With V trimmed by 5 bases and J by 3 bases, 3 bases remained unmatched. The CDR3 DNA follows: TGTGCCAGCAGTCTACAGGGGGACAATCAGCCCCAGCATTTT. This gives the protein CASSLQGDNQPQHF.

This clonotype was counted many times. The rearrangement joins TRBV29-1 to TRBJ2-7, with D unresolved. CDR1 and CDR2 from the germline V gene are SQVTM and ANQGSEA. Between the trimmed V and J ends, which lost 5 bases and 0 bases, there was a span of 23 bases. The CDR3 sequence is 17 residues long. The CDR3 loop reads CSVSNSRLVADSYEQYF. CDR3 DNA sequence: TGCAGCGTTTCTAACAGTCGGTTGGTGGCGGACTCCTACGAGCAGTACTTC.

This clonotype was counted ten times or more. The V call is TRBV11-3, the J call TRBJ1-1, with D maybe TRBD1 (5 bases). Trimming took off 5 bases at V and 0 bases at J, with 10 bases between the two ends. The length of the CDR3 is 14 residues. Looked up from germline, CDR1 is SGHNT and CDR2 is YENEEA. In nucleotides, the CDR3 is TGTGCCAGCAGCCCGGGACCGCTGAACACTGAAGCTTTCTTT. It encodes CASSPGPLNTEAFF.

In this sample, this clonotype turned up many times. The DNA of the CDR3 is TGCAGTGCTAGAAGAGAAACAGATACGCAGTATTTT. Translated, it gives CSARRETDTQYF. V and J are TRBV20-1 and TRBJ2-3; D is ambiguous. Germline loops: CDR1 DFQATT, CDR2 SNEGSKA (reference sequence). The CDR3 extends over 12 amino acids. V shed 2 bases and J shed 3 bases, with 6 bases lying between them.

The gene calls are TRBV28 and TRBJ2-7; 15 nucleotides line up with TRBD2. V was pared by 6 bases and J by 6 bases, with 21 bases of the junction left unmatched. The CDR3 extends over 20 amino acids. Per the germline V gene, CDR1 is MDHEN and CDR2 is SYDVKM. CDR3 nucleotides: TGTGCCAGCAGCCTTCACGGGACTAGCGGGAGGATTGTCGGGCCCGGCGAGCAGTACTTC. This codes for CASSLHGTSGRIVGPGEQYF.

The V and J genes are TRBV4-2 and TRBJ2-4; D perhaps matches TRBD1 (5 bases). Looked up from germline, CDR1 is LGHNA and CDR2 is YNFKEQ. Trimming cost V 0 bases and J 1 base, with 13 bases left between them. The CDR3 spans 17 residues. This CDR3 reads CASSQDATGVAKNIQYF. DNA for the CDR3: TGTGCCAGCAGCCAAGACGCCACAGGAGTTGCCAAAAACATTCAGTACTTC.

This clonotype was counted only a few times. The chain joins TRBV21-1 to TRBJ2-7; TRBD1, the D gene given by the table, was not confirmed from the DNA. TRBV21-1 is an annotated pseudogene. The CDR3 totals 17 residues. CDR3 loop: CASRLMLSGQGPDEQYF. CDR3 DNA: TGTGCCAGCCGATTGATGTTGTCGGGACAGGGGCCCGACGAGCAGTACTTC.

Notes on this clonotype: A read error likely explains this, since a far larger clone differs by one base. The V call is TRBV13, the J call TRBJ2-3; no clear D gene. Germline V gives CDR1 PRHDT, CDR2 FYEKMQ (reference sequence). Trimming removed 5 bases from V and 7 bases from J, with 10 bases in between. The CDR3 length is 12 residues. CDR3 in amino acids: CASSPVQNTQYF. The CDR3 DNA is TGTGCCAGCAGCCCCGTCCAAAATACGCAGTATTTT.

This clonotype was picked up many times. The chain has TRBV18 and TRBJ2-7; 7 positions agree with TRBD2. V lost 3 bases to trimming and J lost 0 bases; unmatched junction nucleotides: 5. The germline V gene has CDR1 KGHSH and CDR2 LQKENI. The CDR3 is 15 residues long. CDR3 residues: CASSPEASGSYEQYF. For the CDR3, the DNA is TGTGCCAGCTCACCGGAAGCTAGCGGCTCCTACGAGCAGTACTTC. Looking up the rest from reference TRBV18 and TRBJ2-7 gives the full variable domain: NAGVMQNPRHLVRRRGQEARLRCSPMKGHSHVYWYRQLPEEGLKFMVYLQKENIIDESGMPKERFSAEFPKEGPSILRIQQVVRGDSAAYFCASSPEASGSYEQYFGPGTRLTVT.

This clonotype turned up a few times. The chain has TRBV6-5 and TRBJ1-1; D perhaps matches TRBD1 (5 bases). This CDR3 spans 13 amino acids. CDR1 and CDR2 from the germline V gene are MNHEY and SVGAGI. V shed 7 bases and J shed 0 bases, with 9 bases lying between them. The CDR3 reads CASTGFVNTEAFF. In DNA, the CDR3 is TGTGCCAGCACAGGGTTTGTGAACACTGAAGCTTTCTTT.

The rearrangement joins TRBV5-5 to TRBJ2-3, with 11 bases identical to TRBD2. Germline-derived CDR1 and CDR2 are SGHKS and YYEKEE (reference sequence). The CDR3 has 17 amino acids. With 1 base clipped from V and 3 bases from J, the junction kept 7 bases outside the gene matches. The CDR3 region is CASSLTTSGVGTDTQYF. The CDR3 nucleotides are TGTGCCAGCAGCTTGACGACTAGCGGGGTCGGTACAGATACGCAGTATTTT.

Points on this clonotype: Possible read error: a much larger clone is one base away. This chain connects TRBV30 to TRBJ2-3; 8 bases agree with TRBD1. This CDR3 contains 24 residues. Germline CDR1 reads GTSNPN; CDR2 reads SVGIG (reference sequence). CDR3: CAWSGIGNPPQPQFGTGGSDTQSF. CDR3 sequence (DNA): TGTGCCTGGAGCGGAATCGGAAACCCACCACAACCCCAATTTGGCACAGGGGGTTCAGATACGCAGTCTTTT. Filled out from reference TRBV30 and TRBJ2-3, the complete variable domain reads SQTIHQWPATLVQPVGSPLSLECTVEGTSNPNLYWYRQAAGRGLQLLFYSVGIGQISSEVPQNLSASRPQDRQFILSSKKLLLSDSGFYLCAWSGIGNPPQPQFGTGGSDTQSFGPGTRLTVL.

This clonotype was detected many times. This chain uses TRBV4-2 with TRBJ2-2; maybe TRBD2 (6 bases). The CDR3 length is 15 residues. The germline gives CDR1 LGHNA, CDR2 YNFKEQ. The V end lost 4 bases, the J end lost 2 bases, and 11 bases lay between the germline ends. The CDR3 DNA reads as TGTGCCAGCAGCCTCCGGGACTTAAACACCGGGGAGCTGTTTTTT. It specifies CASSLRDLNTGELFF.

This chain uses TRBV12-3 or TRBV12-4 with TRBJ2-7; 12 bases fit TRBD2. The CDR3 is 17 residues long. The V gene end was trimmed by 1 base and the J gene end by 6 bases; junction bases not matched to a gene: 10. CDR3 bases: TGTGCCAGCAGTTTAGAAGCGGGACTAGCGGGTCTAGGCGAGCAGTACTTC. It translates to CASSLEAGLAGLGEQYF.

The chain joins TRBV6-2 or TRBV6-3 to TRBJ1-5; D uncertain. V shed 5 bases and J shed 5 bases, with 13 bases lying between them. The CDR3 is 14 amino acids. Germline V lookup: CDR1 MNHEY, CDR2 SVGEGT. CDR3 DNA sequence: TGTGCCAGCAGTGATCTGGGCACCGATCAGCCCCAGCATTTT. It codes for CASSDLGTDQPQHF.

This clonotype showed up many times. The chain uses TRBV29-1 and TRBJ2-7, with 14 positions matching TRBD2. V lost 4 bases to trimming and J lost 6 bases; unmatched junction nucleotides: 2. The CDR3 has 13 amino acids. The V gene's germline CDR1 is SQVTM and CDR2 ANQGSEA. The DNA of the CDR3 is TGCAGCGTTGCGGGACTAGCGGGAGCCGAGCAGTACTTC. It translates to CSVAGLAGAEQYF.